This record covers a single T cell receptor (beta chain). What antigen it recognizes has not been identified. Qualities for individual bases were not recorded, and no much larger clone is one base off. Ophthalmopathy patients were characterized by moderately to severely active disease, a Clinical Activity Score of at least 3, a NOSPECS grade of at least 4, and a disease duration under 3 months. Anyone with other autoimmune diseases, uncontrolled infections, pregnancy or lactation was excluded from the study. Diagnosis was based on clinical symptoms, serum thyroxine, TRAb, thyroid ultrasound and orbital computed tomography. Ficoll-Paque density gradient centrifugation was used to isolate PBMCs from around 10 ml of fresh peripheral blood. Total RNA was extracted with Trizol reagent and quality-checked on an Agilent 2100 Bioanalyzer. The sample originates from a study of Graves' ophthalmopathy and Graves' hyperthyroidism (dated by TCRdb to between 2018 and 2020). With respect to the entire study: Peripheral blood samples were taken at the time of initial diagnosis, before any treatment was given. TCR beta repertoire signatures were used to distinguish Graves' ophthalmopathy from Graves' hyperthyroidism and to predict progression to ophthalmopathy. In total, 135 blood samples were TCR-sequenced: 40 to 45 ophthalmopathy, some 75 hyperthyroidism and some 17 hyperthyroidism-to-ophthalmopathy patients. To explore V-J signatures distinguishing ophthalmopathy from hyperthyroidism, a discovery set of 100 or so patients (around 44 ophthalmopathy, over 55 stable hyperthyroidism) was enrolled. An independent validation cohort was composed of fewer than 20 hyperthyroidism patients and about 16 patients who later progressed from hyperthyroidism to ophthalmopathy. In about six hyperthyroidism patients, T-cell repertoires of thyroid tissue and blood were compared. Following sampling, methimazole starting at 30 mg daily was administered to hyperthyroidism patients, and high-dose intravenous methylprednisolone was administered to ophthalmopathy patients. Results the study describes overall, beyond this receptor: In validation, the model predicted ophthalmopathy progression with roughly 68% sensitivity and about 73% specificity; approximately 12 predicted patients were CT-confirmed with GO in a median of 6.5 months. In cross-validation, the 13-signature model distinguished ophthalmopathy from stable hyperthyroidism with 87.88% sensitivity and about 81% specificity, while in the test set the corresponding values were 80% and 75%. Most of the expanded thyroid clonotypes with a frequency above 0.001 were also detected in blood, and it was suggested that the thyroid immune response may be reflected by blood repertoires. No statistical method was used to set the sample size in advance, and the investigators knew which group each participant was assigned to.

The CDR3 starts with the cysteine, ends with the phenylalanine, and has 14 residues. Only CDR3 DNA remains: 42 bases, in frame from the first base. V is pruned by 1 base and J by 7 bases, leaving 7 bases of the junction without a gene match. CDR1 and CDR2 (LGHDT, YNNKEL) derive from the germline V gene (reference sequence). For repertoire sequencing, the TCR beta CDR3 regions were amplified from RNA transcripts. The first round was an RT-PCR using HTBI primers with the Qiagen OneStep RT-PCR kit, and this first round was followed by a second-round multiplex PCR, then size selection and purification. Sequencing of the libraries was carried out on an Illumina HiSeq2000 in paired-end mode with 100 bp reads. The authors processed their data as follows. SOAPnuke was used to process the reads, throwing out any read that had adapters, had uncalled bases, had a mean Phred below 15, or lacked an exact constant-primer or identifier match. COPE v1.2.5 was used to merge high-quality paired reads. Unique nucleotide sequences were defined as clonotypes and aligned to IMGT TRB V, D and J references using MiTCR v1.1. The analysis was limited to V-J combinations with a frequency above 0.0001, which together covered 99.2% of repertoires. For each V-J combination, a TCR clonal expansion and chaos score was defined as the ratio of F50 clonal expansion to chaos observed in the TCRdist matrix. Welch's t-statistics and random forest were used to reduce the features to 10 to 15 V-J combinations, which were then used as input to a naive Bayes classifier. Thyroid-blood repertoire similarity was quantified with the Morisita-Horn index. TCRdb trimmed the raw reads at Q25, called clones with MiXCR and kept productive beta chains. A single entry per CDR3 protein holds the most common genes and DNA from its merged rows. These V and J calls rely on TCRdb rather than the paper's analysis. Across this sample there are more than 550,000 distinct CDR3 sequences, with about 41% seen only once. Of the sample, over 2.5% falls within the top ten clones.

The receptor chain draws on TRBV3-1 and TRBJ2-7; the junction holds 7 bases that match TRBD2. The sequence was obtained from an adult man with Graves' ophthalmopathy. The sequenced sample consisted of peripheral blood. The nucleotide sequence is TGTGCCAGCAGCCAAGCAAGCGGGGTGGGGGAGCAGTACTTC. Its protein reads: CASSQASGVGEQYF.